The T cell receptor (beta chain) described here comes from a study of shared clonotypes between healthy human individuals. Study summary: Per donor, CD8 memory used one plate, CD8 naive used two, CD4 memory used three and CD4 naive used three. Broader study findings: For naive CD4 cells, roughly 5% of clonotypes were shared across a handful of donors.

Trimming took 4 bases from V and 4 from J, leaving 11 bases between them. This CDR3 spans 13 amino acids. Germline V lookup: CDR1 GTSNPN, CDR2 SVGIG (reference sequence). On this clone itself: What it binds is not known.

Donors were healthy HIV-negative adults without recently reported acute infections or vaccinations. Sorted-subset replicate PCRs used around 200 ng of genomic DNA. This amount corresponded to about 29,000 T cell genomes. TCRdb keeps only in-frame clones here, not all; method: immunoSEQ multiplex PCR. In the table there are just over 2,000,000 clones, 90% to 95% of which are singletons. The clonotype was recovered from a man between 18 and 35 years old in good health. Sample: naive CD4+ T cells sorted from blood. Subset: CD45RA+ positively selected. The genes are TRBV30 and TRBJ2-4; D not certain. The CDR3 region has the DNA TGTGCCTGGAACCCGGACGGTAAAAACATTCAGTACTTC. Amino acid sequence: CAWNPDGKNIQYF.